The 11 T cell receptor beta chains in this list originate from one sample, sequenced in a study of blood T cell repertoires in COVID-19. Some clones are missing from TCRdb's copy, which holds only in-frame ones; the method was immunoSEQ multiplex PCR. This table has around 70,000 clones, roughly nine tenths appearing once. Sample: peripheral blood. The source of these receptors is a human donor in a cohort sampled during active COVID-19.

The chain combines TRBV2 with TRBJ2-7; 7 bases agree with TRBD1. Germline CDR1 SNHLY, CDR2 FYNNEI. The CDR3 runs to 14 residues. The V and J ends lost 6 bases and 3 bases, in that order; junction bases with no gene match: 8. Written as DNA, the CDR3 is TGTGCCAGCAGAGAACAGGGGAACAGCTACGAGCAGTACTTC. This translates into CASREQGNSYEQYF. Full variable domain (outside the CDR3, taken from reference TRBV2 and TRBJ2-7): EPEVTQTPSHQVTQMGQEVILRCVPISNHLYFYWYRQILGQKVEFLVSFYNNEISEKSEIFDDQFSVERPDGSNFTLKIRSTKLEDSAMYFCASREQGNSYEQYFGPGTRLTVT.

The chain uses TRBV19 and TRBJ1-4; D might be TRBD1 (6 bases). Between the trimmed V and J ends, which lost 6 bases and 4 bases, there was a span of 21 bases. The CDR3 runs 17 residues. The germline gives CDR1 LNHDA, CDR2 SQIVND (reference sequence). The DNA for the CDR3 is TGTGCCAGTAGAAAGGGACAAGCGCCGGCCGGTAATGAAAAACTGTTTTTT. Protein: CASRKGQAPAGNEKLFF.

CDR3 sequence reads: CASSLQGTEAFF. The DNA for the CDR3 is TGCGCCAGCAGCTTACAGGGCACTGAAGCTTTCTTT. The gene calls are TRBV5-1 and TRBJ1-1; the D gene is possibly TRBD1 (6 bases). Germline loops: CDR1 SGHRS, CDR2 YFSETQ. V lost 2 bases to trimming and J lost 4 bases, with 6 bases between them. The CDR3 runs 12 residues.

J is TRBJ1-2 and V is TRBV6-2 or TRBV6-3; 10 bases fit TRBD1. The germline CDR1 and CDR2 sequences are MNHEY and SVGEGT. This CDR3 region has 17 residues. V trimming: 0 bases; J trimming: 4 bases; junction bases outside the gene matches: 8. This CDR3 is CASSYSGTGAELYGYTF. As DNA, the CDR3 is TGTGCCAGCAGTTACTCGGGGACAGGGGCCGAACTCTATGGCTACACCTTC.

The chain links TRBV27 to TRBJ2-1, with 8 nucleotides matching TRBD2. Germline CDR1 MNHEY, CDR2 SMNVEV (reference sequence). CDR3 length equals 15 residues. V trimming: 2 bases; J trimming: 0 bases; junction bases outside the gene matches: 0. Here the CDR3 DNA reads TGTGCCAGCAGTTTAAGCGGGAGCTCCTACAATGAGCAGTTCTTC. Its translation is CASSLSGSSYNEQFF.

This chain uses TRBV6-5 with TRBJ2-7, with D possibly TRBD1 on 6 matching bases. The germline V gene encodes CDR1 MNHEY and CDR2 SVGAGI. Trimming shortened V by 2 bases and J by 4 bases, and 12 bases separated the two germline ends. This CDR3 region has 14 residues. The CDR3 DNA sequence: TGTGCCAGCAGTTACCAAACAGGGCCGTACGAGCAGTACTTC. It specifies CASSYQTGPYEQYF.

V is TRBV4-3 and J is TRBJ2-6, with D uncertain. The CDR3 runs to 16 residues. Germline V gene sequence: CDR1 LGHNA, CDR2 YSLEER. The V end lost 1 base, the J end lost 0 bases, and 7 bases lay between the germline ends. CDR3 region: CASSQGSSSGANVLTF. In DNA form, the CDR3 reads TGCGCCAGCAGCCAAGGGTCTAGCTCTGGGGCCAACGTCCTGACTTTC.

This clone showed up just once. The chain has TRBV12-5 and TRBJ2-3, with 11 positions matching TRBD1. V shed 9 bases and J 3 bases; nucleotides not matched to a gene: 8. The CDR3 spans 15 residues. Germline V gives CDR1 LGHNT, CDR2 FRNRAP. The CDR3: CARKLGDRGTDTQYF. The CDR3 DNA reads TGTGCTAGAAAGCTCGGGGACAGGGGGACAGATACGCAGTATTTT. Filled out from reference TRBV12-5 and TRBJ2-3, the complete variable domain reads DARVTQTPRHKVTEMGQEVTMRCQPILGHNTVFWYRQTMMQGLELLAYFRNRAPLDDSGMPKDRFSAEMPDATLATLKIQPSEPRDSAVYFCARKLGDRGTDTQYFGPGTRLTVL.

The V call is TRBV7-2, the J call TRBJ2-1, with 7 nucleotides matching TRBD2. V was pared by 6 bases and J by 1 base, with 6 bases of the junction left unmatched. From germline, CDR1 is SGHTA and CDR2 FQGNSA. The CDR3 has 15 residues. For the CDR3, the DNA is TGTGCCAGCAGGTCGAGCGGGACTTCCTACAATGAGCAGTTCTTC. It yields the protein CASRSSGTSYNEQFF.

The chain links TRBV30 to TRBJ2-3; D might be TRBD1 (6 bases). This CDR3 has 12 amino acids. Trimming took 2 bases from V and 4 from J, leaving 7 bases between them. Germline assignment: CDR1 GTSNPN and CDR2 SVGIG (reference sequence). The CDR3 spells CAWSRTADTQYF. The CDR3 DNA reads TGTGCCTGGAGTCGGACAGCAGATACGCAGTATTTT. The variable domain in full, with the rest retrieved from reference TRBV30 and TRBJ2-3, is SQTIHQWPATLVQPVGSPLSLECTVEGTSNPNLYWYRQAAGRGLQLLFYSVGIGQISSEVPQNLSASRPQDRQFILSSKKLLLSDSGFYLCAWSRTADTQYFGPGTRLTVL.

This rearrangement joins TRBV7-3 to TRBJ2-1; 8 bases are shared with TRBD2. With 0 bases clipped from V and 9 bases from J, the junction kept 10 bases outside the gene matches. The germline CDR1 and CDR2 sequences are SGHTA and FQGTGA. The CDR3 length is 16 residues. The CDR3 nucleotides read TGTGCCAGCAGCTTAACGGGGGCGGGACTAGAGGTTGAGCAGTTCTTC. It translates to CASSLTGAGLEVEQFF.